These 28 T cell receptor beta chains share one sample of origin, sequenced in a study of shared clonotypes between healthy human individuals (TCRdb year 2020). Libraries came from the immunoSEQ multiplex PCR assay. TCRdb obtained this table from immuneACCESS and retained in-frame rearrangements with V and J assigned. These tables miss some clones; where compared with another copy, unresolved V genes account for less than half of the shortfall, and the remainder is unexplained. In all, the sample holds millions of clones, and over 85% of those were seen once. The top ten clones comprise around 0.4% of the sample. The material sequenced was naive CD4+ T cells from PBMCs. The cell subset or site label, as the study defines it: CD45RA+ positively selected. These receptors all come from a man aged 18 to 30 in good health. Some clones in this sample may be carry-over from other donors' samples.

This chain links TRBV28 with TRBJ1-4; D gene ambiguous. Germline V CDR1 and CDR2: MDHEN, SYDVKM. V was shortened by 4 bases and J by 8 bases, with 17 bases between the two germline ends. This CDR3 has 15 residues. The CDR3 sequence is CASSYQAPRSEKLFF. The CDR3 DNA reads TGTGCCAGCAGTTACCAGGCCCCTCGGAGCGAAAAACTGTTTTTT.

The rearrangement uses TRBV6-4 and TRBJ2-3; D perhaps matches TRBD2 (6 bases). This CDR3 has 15 amino acids. Germline-derived CDR1 and CDR2 are MRHNA and SNTAGT. The V gene lost 4 bases and the J gene lost 0 bases, with 11 bases spanning the gap. Here the CDR3 DNA reads TGTGCCAGCAGTGTTTTTAGCGGTAGCACAGATACGCAGTATTTT. It translates to CASSVFSGSTDTQYF.

A note on this clone: The same CDR3 also results from other DNA sequences found in this sample. The V and J genes are TRBV6-1 and TRBJ2-5; possibly TRBD2 for D (5 bases). V was shortened by 3 bases and J by 7 bases, with 6 bases between the two germline ends. Germline values: CDR1 MNHNS, CDR2 SASEGT. The CDR3 runs 11 residues. In DNA, the CDR3 is TGTGCCAGCAGTGACGGAGGGACCCAGTACTTC. Translated: CASSDGGTQYF.

This clone was recorded once. The chain recombines TRBV11-3 with TRBJ2-3, with D possibly being TRBD1 or TRBD2 (5 bases each). The V gene lost 4 bases and the J gene lost 6 bases, with 17 bases spanning the gap. The CDR3 length is 15 residues. Germline V gene data show CDR1 as SGHNT and CDR2 as YENEEA. CDR3 bases: TGTGCCAGCAGCTCCCACGGGGCGAAGGATGATACGCAGTATTTT. Its protein is CASSSHGAKDDTQYF.

The chain employs TRBV30 and TRBJ1-6; D remains unclear. Germline V gene lookup returns CDR1 GTSNPN and CDR2 SVGIG (reference sequence). CDR3 length: 11 residues. Trimming took off 3 bases at V and 14 bases at J, with 11 bases between the two ends. CDR3 sequence: CAWREDRSLHF. The CDR3 coding sequence is TGTGCCTGGAGAGAAGACCGGTCCCTCCACTTT.

The genes are TRBV28 and TRBJ1-2; the match to TRBD1 covers 7 bases. Per the germline V gene, CDR1 is MDHEN and CDR2 is SYDVKM. V lost 1 base and J lost 6; bases outside the gene matches: 11. The CDR3 is 16 amino acids. The CDR3 sequence is CASSLYSLGQAHGYTF. CDR3 DNA: TGTGCCAGCAGTTTATATTCGTTAGGACAGGCCCATGGCTACACCTTC.

This chain connects TRBV15 to TRBJ2-5; the D gene is possibly TRBD2 (6 bases). V was trimmed by 9 bases and J by 5 bases, leaving 13 bases between them. In germline, CDR1 is LNHNV, CDR2 YYDKDF (reference sequence). The CDR3 extends over 12 amino acids. CDR3 in amino acids: CATGRYGETQYF. In DNA, the CDR3 is TGTGCCACGGGGAGGTATGGGGAGACCCAGTACTTC.

As for this clone: Other DNA sequences in the sample encode the same CDR3. This rearrangement joins TRBV7-8 to TRBJ1-5; TRBD1 aligns across 10 bases. Germline loops: CDR1 SGHVS, CDR2 FQNEAQ. The CDR3 runs to 15 residues. With V trimmed by 5 bases and J by 3 bases, 4 bases remained unmatched. The CDR3 reads CASSLGTGVNQPQHF. For the CDR3, the DNA is TGTGCCAGCAGCCTGGGGACAGGGGTCAATCAGCCCCAGCATTTT. Complete variable domain (other parts from reference TRBV7-8 and TRBJ1-5): GAGVSQSPRYKVAKRGQDVALRCDPISGHVSLFWYQQALGQGPEFLTYFQNEAQLDKSGLPSDRFFAERPEGSVSTLKIQRTQQEDSAVYLCASSLGTGVNQPQHFGDGTRLSIL.

The chain is built from TRBV7-2 and TRBJ2-1, with D perhaps matching TRBD2 (6 bases). Germline V gene lookup returns CDR1 SGHTA and CDR2 FQGNSA. V gave up 0 bases and J gave up 9 bases, with 18 bases separating them. The CDR3 consists of 16 residues. The CDR3 DNA reads as TGTGCCAGCAGCTTAGCACCTGGCGGGGCGGGTGGTGAGCAGTTCTTC. The encoded protein is CASSLAPGGAGGEQFF.

This chain connects TRBV28 to TRBJ2-7, with D perhaps TRBD1 or TRBD2 (5 bases each). The CDR3 runs to 16 residues. The germline gives CDR1 MDHEN, CDR2 SYDVKM. V was trimmed by 5 bases and J by 6 bases, leaving 23 bases between them. The CDR3 nucleotides are TGTGCCAGCAGTCCCCCCCGGATTCTCCGGGGCGGCGAGCAGTACTTC. As protein: CASSPPRILRGGEQYF.

This rearrangement joins TRBV11-2 to TRBJ2-7; 11 nucleotides agree with TRBD2. This CDR3 region has 14 residues. The J segment lost 4 bases and the V segment lost 3 bases, leaving 2 bases of the junction unmatched. CDR1 is SGHAT and CDR2 is FQNNGV in the germline V gene. This CDR3 is CASSFTSGRYEQYF. The CDR3 DNA is TGTGCCAGCAGCTTTACTAGCGGGAGATACGAGCAGTACTTC.

The V gene is TRBV4-1, the J gene TRBJ2-7, with D possibly TRBD1 on 5 matching bases. CDR1 and CDR2 (germline): MGHRA, YSYEKL. The CDR3 covers 15 residues. The V and J ends lost 1 base and 5 bases respectively, with 15 bases between them. The CDR3 here is CASSQVNRNGNEQYF. The CDR3 DNA follows: TGCGCCAGCAGCCAAGTCAACAGGAATGGGAACGAGCAGTACTTC.

As to this clone: The sample contains more than one DNA sequence encoding this CDR3. This chain joins TRBV5-1 and TRBJ2-3; D gene uncertain. The CDR3 is 14 residues long. Germline assignment: CDR1 SGHRS and CDR2 YFSETQ. V was cut by 0 bases and J by 6 bases, with 11 bases left in between. DNA of the CDR3: TGCGCCAGCAGCTTGGCCGGAGCTGGGGATACGCAGTATTTT. Translating it yields CASSLAGAGDTQYF.

The count of this clone is one. The chain carries TRBV7-3 and TRBJ2-1; TRBD2 matches at 8 bases. Germline-derived CDR1 and CDR2 are SGHTA and FQGTGA. This CDR3 contains 15 residues. The junction had 4 bases not matched to a gene; V was cut back by 3 bases and J by 3 bases. This chain's CDR3 is CASSLRGALYNEQFF. The CDR3 region has the DNA TGTGCCAGCAGCTTGCGGGGGGCCCTCTACAATGAGCAGTTCTTC.

V and J are TRBV10-3 and TRBJ2-2, with TRBD1 matching 9 bases. The CDR3 is 16 amino acids. CDR1 and CDR2 (germline): ENHRY, SYGVKD. The V segment lost 4 bases and the J segment 2 bases; nucleotides outside the gene matches: 5. CDR3 nucleotide sequence: TGTGCCATCAGTGGGATACAGGGGGCTAACACCGGGGAGCTGTTTTTT. Its protein is CAISGIQGANTGELFF.

The chain employs TRBV5-1 and TRBJ2-7; D may be TRBD2 (7 bases). Trimming left V 4 bases short and J 0 bases short, with 11 bases between. This CDR3 is built from 14 residues. Looked up from germline, CDR1 is SGHRS and CDR2 is YFSETQ. CDR3 amino acids: CASSQAGASYEQYF. CDR3 DNA sequence: TGCGCCAGCAGCCAGGCGGGGGCCTCCTACGAGCAGTACTTC.

A remark on this clone: Other nucleotide sequences from this sample produce the same CDR3. The rearrangement uses TRBV5-4 and TRBJ2-3; no definite D call. V lost 2 bases to trimming and J lost 2 bases, with 6 bases between them. Germline CDR1 SGHNT, CDR2 YYREEE (reference sequence). The CDR3 has 13 residues. CDR3 residues: CASSFPATDTQYF. CDR3 DNA sequence: TGTGCCAGCAGCTTTCCCGCCACAGATACGCAGTATTTT.

The gene calls are TRBV20-1 and TRBJ2-5; D call uncertain. The CDR3 totals 10 residues. V was clipped by 4 bases and J by 9 bases, with 9 bases between them. In germline, CDR1 is DFQATT, CDR2 SNEGSKA (reference sequence). The CDR3 here is CSATLRAQYF. CDR3 DNA sequence: TGCAGTGCTACCCTAAGGGCCCAGTACTTC.

This chain's CDR3 is CSVVPWGDEQYF. The CDR3 DNA reads as TGCAGCGTTGTACCCTGGGGCGACGAGCAGTACTTC. The V gene is TRBV29-1, the J gene TRBJ2-7; possibly TRBD1 for D (5 bases). The CDR3 has 12 residues. Trimming left V 4 bases short and J 5 bases short, with 12 bases between. CDR1 is SQVTM and CDR2 is ANQGSEA in the germline V gene.

The chain has TRBV11-3 and TRBJ2-1; D remains ambiguous. Germline V gives CDR1 SGHNT, CDR2 YENEEA. The CDR3 has 14 amino acids. The germline V and J ends were trimmed by 3 bases and 0 bases, with 6 bases remaining between them. CDR3 in amino acids: CASSFSSSYNEQFF. Here the CDR3 DNA reads TGTGCCAGCAGCTTTAGCAGCTCCTACAATGAGCAGTTCTTC.

The sample holds a few counts of this clone. V usage is TRBV10-3 and J usage is TRBJ2-2, with D perhaps TRBD2 (5 bases). V lost 3 bases to trimming and J lost 0 bases, with 8 bases between them. There are 15 residues in the CDR3. Germline CDR1 and CDR2: ENHRY and SYGVKD. CDR3: CAISDGISNTGELFF. The CDR3 DNA sequence: TGTGCCATCAGTGACGGGATTTCGAACACCGGGGAGCTGTTTTTT.

The V gene is TRBV11-2, the J gene TRBJ1-3; 7 nucleotides agree with TRBD1. The junction had 1 base not matched to a gene; V was cut back by 3 bases and J by 2 bases. This CDR3 comprises 14 residues. In germline, CDR1 is SGHAT, CDR2 FQNNGV. The CDR3 is CASSFDRAGNTIYF. The CDR3 DNA sequence: TGTGCCAGCAGCTTTGACAGGGCTGGAAACACCATATATTTT.

The rearrangement links TRBV6-6 to TRBJ1-5, with a weak D call TRBD1 (5 bases). CDR1 and CDR2 (germline): MNHNY, SVGAGI (reference sequence). The length of the CDR3 is 15 residues. V lost 7 bases, J lost 0 bases, and 13 bases lay in between. CDR3 DNA: TGTGCCAGCACCCCGGGGCCGTATAGCAATCAGCCCCAGCATTTT. It yields the protein CASTPGPYSNQPQHF.

This chain joins TRBV28 and TRBJ2-7; D unclear. V shed 6 bases and J shed 3 bases, with 15 bases lying between them. This CDR3 is built from 14 residues. Germline CDR1 MDHEN, CDR2 SYDVKM. CDR3 DNA: TGTGCCAGCAGACGCCAACACACTGGCTACGAGCAGTACTTC. It translates to CASRRQHTGYEQYF.

The rearrangement uses TRBV4-1 and TRBJ1-1; D possibly corresponds to TRBD1 (5 bases). CDR3 length equals 14 residues. Looked up from germline, CDR1 is MGHRA and CDR2 is YSYEKL. Trimming shortened V by 0 bases and J by 10 bases, and 15 bases separated the two germline ends. In nucleotides, the CDR3 is TGCGCCAGCAGCCAAGATGGAAATAGGGGAGGAGCTTTCTTT. The encoded protein is CASSQDGNRGGAFF.

In the case of this clone: The sample contains more than one DNA sequence encoding this CDR3. The chain links TRBV7-2 to TRBJ2-7; 7 positions agree with TRBD1. Germline V lookup: CDR1 SGHTA, CDR2 FQGNSA. V lost 5 bases, J lost 2 bases, and 9 bases stayed unmatched. The CDR3 is 15 amino acids. CDR3 coding DNA: TGTGCCAGCAGCCCCACGGGGCAGGGGGCCTACGAGCAGTACTTC. Residues: CASSPTGQGAYEQYF. Full variable domain (outside the CDR3, taken from reference TRBV7-2 and TRBJ2-7): GAGVSQSPSNKVTEKGKDVELRCDPISGHTALYWYRQSLGQGLEFLIYFQGNSAPDKSGLPSDRFSAERTGGSVSTLTIQRTQQEDSAVYLCASSPTGQGAYEQYFGPGTRLTVT.

The chain is built from TRBV7-9 and TRBJ1-6, with 8 nucleotides matching TRBD1. Germline V gene sequence: CDR1 SEHNR, CDR2 FQNEAQ (reference sequence). The ends lost 1 base at V and 10 bases at J; junction bases unmatched: 3. CDR3 size: 14 residues. CDR3 in DNA: TGTGCCAGCAGCTTAGGCGACAGGGGCTCACCCCTCCACTTT. This sequence encodes CASSLGDRGSPLHF.

This clone is a singleton in its sample. The rearrangement joins TRBV7-2 to TRBJ2-7, with D hard to call. Trimming took 3 bases from V and 6 from J, leaving 6 bases between them. The CDR3 runs 11 residues. CDR1 is SGHTA, CDR2 FQGNSA, per germline. The CDR3 coding sequence is TGTGCCAGCAGCTTGTCCGGCGAGCAGTACTTC. Translating gives CASSLSGEQYF.